The 5 T cell receptor beta chains listed next were all sequenced from one sample in a study of beta chain features in type 1 diabetes. Expressed TCRB transcripts were sequenced, since all the RNA that had been isolated was reverse transcribed. The table came from immunoSEQ multiplex PCR; TCRdb's copy has only in-frame clones and leaves some out. The sample has some 270,000 clones, under 13% seen once. Study-level findings and limits: Within each of all four CD4+ subsets, Type 1 diabetes patients had TCRB CDR3s that were moderately but significantly shorter.

These receptors have no known antigen. Source material: naive CD4+ T cells from blood. These receptors all come from a man aged 25-45 years with type 1 diabetes.

The chain employs TRBV19 and TRBJ2-1; D is possibly TRBD1 (5 bases). Germline loops: CDR1 LNHDA, CDR2 SQIVND (reference sequence). The CDR3 extends over 11 amino acids. V shed 5 bases and J shed 10 bases, with 9 bases lying between them. As DNA, the CDR3 is TGTGCCAGTAGTGGGGCCGGGGAGCAGTTCTTC. Translated, it gives CASSGAGEQFF. The complete variable domain, with remaining parts taken from reference TRBV19 and TRBJ2-1, reads DGGITQSPKYLFRKEGQNVTLSCEQNLNHDAMYWYRQDPGQGLRLIYYSQIVNDFQKGDIAEGYSVSREKKESFPLTVTSAQKNPTAFYLCASSGAGEQFFGPGTRLTVL.

The J gene is TRBJ1-2, the V gene TRBV20-1; no clear D. Per germline, CDR1 DFQATT and CDR2 SNEGSKA (reference sequence). The CDR3 is 10 amino acids. V lost 6 bases, J lost 5 bases, and 7 bases lay in between. The DNA for the CDR3 is TGCAGTGCCGTGGAGTATGGCTACACCTTC. Encoded protein: CSAVEYGYTF.

The V call is TRBV29-1, the J call TRBJ1-5; the D gene is possibly TRBD1 (6 bases). With 7 bases removed from V and 1 base from J, the gap between germline ends came to 8 bases. Looked up from germline, CDR1 is SQVTM and CDR2 is ANQGSEA. There are 12 residues in the CDR3. CDR3 amino acids: CSAGQSNQPQHF. The CDR3, as DNA: TGCAGCGCAGGACAGAGCAATCAGCCCCAGCATTTT.

The chain links TRBV11-2 to TRBJ2-4; a possible D gene is TRBD1 (6 bases). V was trimmed by 4 bases and J by 0 bases, leaving 16 bases between them. Germline V CDR1 and CDR2: SGHAT, FQNNGV. The CDR3 loop spans 17 amino acids. The CDR3 nucleotides read TGTGCCAGCAGCTATAGCCGGACAGTACTAGCCAAAAACATTCAGTACTTC. Amino acid sequence: CASSYSRTVLAKNIQYF.

The J gene is TRBJ2-7, the V gene TRBV4-3; 10 bases fit TRBD1. The germline gives CDR1 LGHNA, CDR2 YSLEER. The length of the CDR3 is 15 residues. Trimming at V came to 4 bases and at J to 6 bases, leaving 9 bases not matched to a gene. CDR3 sequence: CASSLHGTGDVEQYF. The CDR3 DNA sequence: TGCGCCAGCAGCCTCCACGGGACAGGGGATGTCGAGCAGTACTTC.